Presented here are 7 T cell receptor beta chains from one specimen sequenced in a study of T cell repertoires in cytomegalovirus infection. One entry per CDR3 protein, called by TCRdb with MiXCR from the reads. The sample has some 220,000 distinct CDR3 sequences, approximately 13% seen once. Sequencing was carried out using PBMCs. The source is a human donor in good health (CMV status not recorded). Some clones in this sample may be carry-over from other donors' samples.

This clonotype was seen repeatedly, ten times or more. The chain links TRBV7-8 to TRBJ2-5; 7 nucleotides agree with TRBD1. The CDR3 spans 14 residues. Germline assignment: CDR1 SGHVS and CDR2 FQNEAQ. J was trimmed by 1 base and V by 4 bases; bases with no gene match: 3. The CDR3 DNA sequence: TGTGCCAGCAGCTCCGACAGGGTCCAAGAGACCCAGTACTTC. It encodes CASSSDRVQETQYF.

This clonotype turned up a few times. This rearrangement joins TRBV30 to TRBJ1-5; unclear D gene. Per germline, CDR1 GTSNPN and CDR2 SVGIG (reference sequence). The CDR3 length is 14 residues. Deletions cut 0 bases from V and 5 bases from J, with 11 bases between. The CDR3, as DNA: TGTGCCTGGAGTGTCCCGGACGGCGATCAGCCCCAGCATTTT. Its translation: CAWSVPDGDQPQHF.

This clonotype was counted many times. The chain couples TRBV7-2 to TRBJ1-3; tentatively, D is TRBD1 (5 bases). V lost 0 bases and J lost 2, with 14 bases in between. Germline V gives CDR1 SGHTA, CDR2 FQGNSA. This CDR3 is built from 17 residues. The CDR3 nucleotides read TGTGCCAGCAGCTTAGCGCCTGTGGCAGGGACTGGAAACACCATATATTTT. This encodes CASSLAPVAGTGNTIYF.

The sample holds many counts of this clonotype. This sequence joins TRBV19 and TRBJ1-4, with D perhaps TRBD1 (6 bases). V was trimmed by 5 bases and J by 6 bases, leaving 16 bases between them. The CDR3 loop spans 15 amino acids. Germline values: CDR1 LNHDA, CDR2 SQIVND (reference sequence). CDR3 nucleotides: TGTGCCAGTAGTCCATCAACAGGGTCGGATGAAAAACTGTTTTTT. This translates into CASSPSTGSDEKLFF.

The sample holds a few counts of this clonotype. The DNA of the CDR3 is TGTGCCAGCAGTCCTCGGGTCCTAAACACAGATACGCAGTATTTT. It codes for CASSPRVLNTDTQYF. The chain joins TRBV27 to TRBJ2-3; no reliable D call. Deletions cut 5 bases from V and 2 bases from J, with 14 bases between. Germline-derived CDR1 and CDR2 are MNHEY and SMNVEV (reference sequence). The CDR3 consists of 15 residues.

This clonotype has a count of ten or more. The J gene is TRBJ2-7, the V gene TRBV28; the D call may be TRBD1 or TRBD2 (7 bases each). This CDR3 is 15 amino acids long. Germline CDR1 is MDHEN and CDR2 is SYDVKM. Trimming stripped 7 bases from V and 2 bases from J, with 18 bases between. CDR3 bases: TGTGCCAGCAATGGCCCAGGGGGGGGTGCCTACGAGCAGTACTTC. It encodes CASNGPGGGAYEQYF. Full variable domain (remainder filled in from reference TRBV28 and TRBJ2-7): DVKVTQSSRYLVKRTGEKVFLECVQDMDHENMFWYRQDPGLGLRLIYFSYDVKMKEKGDIPEGYSVSREKKERFSLILESASTNQTSMYLCASNGPGGGAYEQYFGPGTRLTVT.

V gene TRBV7-9 combines with J gene TRBJ1-2; no reliable D call. This CDR3 region has 15 residues. Germline V gene data show CDR1 as SEHNR and CDR2 as FQNEAQ (reference sequence). Trimming removed 2 bases from V and 5 bases from J, with 15 bases in between. CDR3 bases: TGTGCCAGCAGCTTAATGATGTCGATGGTTTATGGCTACACCTTC. Its translation is CASSLMMSMVYGYTF. Full variable domain (outside the CDR3, taken from reference TRBV7-9 and TRBJ1-2): DTGVSQNPRHKITKRGQNVTFRCDPISEHNRLYWYRQTLGQGPEFLTYFQNEAQLEKSRLLSDRFSAERPKGSFSTLEIQRTEQGDSAMYLCASSLMMSMVYGYTFGSGTRLTVV.